The next 16 T cell receptor beta chains were all read from a single sample in a study of early T cells in non-severe SARS-CoV-2 infection. TCRdb re-derived calls from the 5' RACE reads in MiXCR, one entry per CDR3 protein. The table has tens of thousands of distinct CDR3 sequences, 9.5% to 15% seen once. Sequencing was carried out using whole blood. The receptors originated from an adult who was a healthcare worker with PCR-confirmed SARS-CoV-2 infection or an uninfected control (not recorded which).

This clonotype was seen at least ten times. The CDR3 sequence is CSASSRGASSYNEQFF. The CDR3 region has the DNA TGCAGTGCTAGTTCACGGGGGGCAAGCTCCTACAATGAGCAGTTCTTC. V gene TRBV20-1 combines with J gene TRBJ2-1; weak D call: TRBD2 (7 bases). The germline CDR1 and CDR2 sequences are DFQATT and SNEGSKA (reference sequence). The germline V and J ends were trimmed by 3 bases and 0 bases, with 15 bases remaining between them. CDR3 length: 16 amino acids.

This clonotype was recorded many times. The chain carries TRBV7-2 and TRBJ2-2; D is ambiguous. With 5 bases removed from V and 5 bases from J, the gap between germline ends came to 9 bases. CDR1 and CDR2 (germline): SGHTA, FQGNSA. This CDR3 contains 13 residues. The CDR3 here is CASSPDLTGELFF. In nucleotides, the CDR3 is TGTGCCAGCAGCCCCGATTTAACCGGGGAGCTGTTTTTT.

This clonotype was counted at least ten times. The chain is built from TRBV28 and TRBJ2-1; D perhaps matches TRBD1 (6 bases). Germline V CDR1 and CDR2: MDHEN, SYDVKM. Trimming cost V 8 bases and J 9 bases, with 11 bases left between them. The CDR3 runs 11 residues. The DNA of the CDR3 is TGTGCCAGCCGAGTGGGGGCTGAGCAGTTCTTC. Protein sequence: CASRVGAEQFF.

This clonotype has a count of ten or more. This chain links TRBV6-6 with TRBJ2-3; 8 bases match TRBD1. The CDR3 consists of 14 residues. V lost 0 bases and J lost 7; bases outside the gene matches: 3. In germline, CDR1 is MNHNY, CDR2 SVGAGI (reference sequence). CDR3 nucleotide sequence: TGTGCCAGCAGTTACTCGCAGGGGGCGCATACGCAGTATTTT. It codes for CASSYSQGAHTQYF.

This clonotype was counted many times. This chain uses TRBV18 with TRBJ2-7; D gene ambiguous. Trimming shortened V by 2 bases and J by 5 bases, and 10 bases separated the two germline ends. The CDR3 extends over 13 amino acids. The V gene's germline CDR1 is KGHSH and CDR2 LQKENI. The CDR3 loop is CASSPGQDHEQYF. In DNA, the CDR3 is TGTGCCAGCTCACCAGGGCAGGACCACGAGCAGTACTTC.

In its sample, this clonotype was seen a few times. V is TRBV20-1 and J is TRBJ1-1; TRBD1 agrees at 8 bases. The CDR3 runs to 14 residues. Germline-derived CDR1 and CDR2 are DFQATT and SNEGSKA (reference sequence). V trimming: 1 base; J trimming: 4 bases; junction bases outside the gene matches: 5. The CDR3 DNA is TGCAGTGCTAGAGGGCAGGGGGCCAGCACTGAAGCTTTCTTT. It specifies CSARGQGASTEAFF.

The sample holds many counts of this clonotype. The chain combines TRBV20-1 with TRBJ2-1; 10 bases agree with TRBD1. V was pared by 1 base and J by 7 bases, with 10 bases of the junction left unmatched. Germline-derived CDR1 and CDR2 are DFQATT and SNEGSKA (reference sequence). The CDR3 runs to 16 residues. This chain's CDR3 is CSARGLPGQGINEQFF. DNA for the CDR3: TGCAGTGCTAGAGGTTTACCGGGACAGGGGATAAATGAGCAGTTCTTC.

This clonotype was seen repeatedly, ten times or more. V is TRBV2 and J is TRBJ1-3, with D perhaps TRBD1 (5 bases). V lost 7 bases, J lost 1 base, and 5 bases lay in between. In germline, CDR1 is SNHLY, CDR2 FYNNEI. The CDR3 covers 12 residues. The CDR3 nucleotides are TGTGCCAGCACAGGGTCTGGAAACACCATATATTTT. This translates into CASTGSGNTIYF.

This clonotype was detected many times. The V gene is TRBV20-1, the J gene TRBJ2-7; TRBD2 matches at 9 bases. Germline assignment: CDR1 DFQATT and CDR2 SNEGSKA (reference sequence). The CDR3 contains 16 residues. The V and J ends lost 0 bases and 6 bases, in that order; junction bases with no gene match: 12. CDR3 bases: TGCAGTGCTAGAGACTCTTCGGGAGCGGGAGGAGGCGAGCAGTACTTC. It codes for CSARDSSGAGGGEQYF.

This clonotype was observed many times. The gene calls are TRBV25-1 and TRBJ1-6; D unresolved. Trimming removed 1 base from V and 7 bases from J, with 8 bases in between. This CDR3 contains 14 residues. The germline V gene encodes CDR1 MGHDK and CDR2 SYGVNS. The CDR3 loop is CASSELLGNSPLHF. The CDR3 DNA is TGTGCCAGCAGTGAATTGCTGGGGAATTCACCCCTCCACTTT.

The chain links TRBV11-1 to TRBJ1-5; possible D gene TRBD1, 6 bases. The length of the CDR3 is 16 residues. In germline, CDR1 is SGHAT, CDR2 FQDESV (reference sequence). V was clipped by 7 bases and J by 8 bases, with 24 bases between them. The DNA of the CDR3 is TGTGCCAGCACCGTTAGATGTATTAGGGGGAACAAGCCCCAGCATTTT. Protein sequence: CASTVRCIRGNKPQHF. The full variable domain, its missing parts supplied by reference TRBV11-1 and TRBJ1-5, is EAEVAQSPRYKITEKSQAVAFWCDPISGHATLYWYRQILGQGPELLVQFQDESVVDDSQLPKDRFSAERLKGVDSTLKIQPAELGDSAMYLCASTVRCIRGNKPQHFGDGTRLSIL.

This clonotype has only a few counts. The chain uses TRBV9 and TRBJ2-3, with 14 bases identical to TRBD2. CDR3 length: 17 amino acids. Germline loops: CDR1 SGDLS, CDR2 YYNGEE. The V gene end was trimmed by 2 bases and the J gene end by 0 bases; junction bases not matched to a gene: 2. The chain's CDR3 is CASSVGTSGRSTDTQYF. The CDR3 region has the DNA TGTGCCAGCAGCGTGGGGACTAGCGGGAGAAGCACAGATACGCAGTATTTT.

The table lists this clonotype with many counts. The CDR3 bases are TGTGCCAGCAGCTCGGGAGCGGGGGGGCCGGATACGCAGTATTTT. Protein product: CASSSGAGGPDTQYF. The genes are TRBV7-9 and TRBJ2-3; 10 bases match TRBD2. J lost 6 bases, V lost 4 bases, and 7 bases had no gene match. The CDR3 length is 15 residues. The germline V gene has CDR1 SEHNR and CDR2 FQNEAQ (reference sequence).

This clonotype showed up many times. This chain joins TRBV6-6 and TRBJ1-1, with D possibly matching TRBD1 (6 bases). With 0 bases removed from V and 6 bases from J, the gap between germline ends came to 14 bases. This CDR3 has 15 residues. Germline CDR1 MNHNY, CDR2 SVGAGI (reference sequence). The CDR3 DNA sequence: TGTGCCAGCAGTTACTCGGGGGGCTCAGGCGCTGAAGCTTTCTTT. This translates into CASSYSGGSGAEAFF.

This chain links TRBV18 with TRBJ2-2, with no clear D. The CDR3 has 16 residues. Trimming took off 5 bases at V and 1 base at J, with 14 bases between the two ends. In germline, CDR1 is KGHSH, CDR2 LQKENI. CDR3 nucleotide sequence: TGTGCCAGCTCATCCAATCCGGGCTTGAACACCGGGGAGCTGTTTTTT. Translated: CASSSNPGLNTGELFF. The variable domain in full, with the rest retrieved from reference TRBV18 and TRBJ2-2, is NAGVMQNPRHLVRRRGQEARLRCSPMKGHSHVYWYRQLPEEGLKFMVYLQKENIIDESGMPKERFSAEFPKEGPSILRIQQVVRGDSAAYFCASSSNPGLNTGELFFGEGSRLTVL.

This clonotype was seen only once. The rearrangement links TRBV4-2 to TRBJ1-2, with 8 bases that match TRBD1. This CDR3 spans 16 amino acids. The V segment lost 1 base and the J segment 1 base; nucleotides outside the gene matches: 5. Germline CDR1 and CDR2: LGHNA and YNFKEQ. The CDR3 sequence is CASSQVMGQDNYGYTF. Written as DNA, the CDR3 is TGTGCCAGCAGCCAAGTAATGGGACAGGATAACTATGGCTACACCTTC.